These T cell receptor beta chains were read from a single sample in a study of T cells in localized non-small cell lung cancer. The data were produced by immunoSEQ multiplex PCR, yet TCRdb's version contains in-frame clones alone and is incomplete. The data contain about 48,000 clones, 60% to 80% of them singletons. Sequenced here: peripheral blood, sampled before any cancer treatment. All receptors come from a man between 40 and 75 years old with stage I squamous cell lung carcinoma. CDR3s include the opening cysteine and the closing phenylalanine or tryptophan. The D gene is left open where the match is weak. Size is stated for part of the rows, as once, few or many counts, or as a class when the clone is expanded.

D gene: .
clone size: .
J gene: TRBJ1-4
V gene: TRBV6-5
CDR3 protein: CASSPDRFNEKLFF
CDR3 DNA: TGTGCCAGCAGCCCTGACAGATTTAATGAAAAACTGTTTTTT

D gene: .
clone size: .
J gene: TRBJ2-7
V gene: TRBV6-5
CDR3 protein: CASSYDSGGSYEQYF
CDR3 DNA: TGTGCCAGCAGTTACGACAGTGGTGGTTCCTACGAGCAGTACTTC

D gene: .
clone size: .
J gene: TRBJ2-1
V gene: TRBV9
CDR3 protein: CASSVAQIEGGRFF
CDR3 DNA: TGTGCCAGCAGCGTAGCCCAAATTGAGGGTGGAAGGTTCTTC

D gene: .
clone size: .
J gene: TRBJ2-3
V gene: TRBV27
CDR3 protein: CASSFTGLPDTQYF
CDR3 DNA: TGTGCCAGCAGTTTTACGGGGTTACCAGATACGCAGTATTTT

D gene: .
clone size: .
J gene: TRBJ2-7
V gene: TRBV10-3
CDR3 protein: CAISESSDSYNLF
CDR3 DNA: TGTGCCATCAGTGAGTCGAGTGACAGCTACAACCTCTTC

D gene: TRBD1
clone size: once
J gene: TRBJ2-5
V gene: TRBV28
CDR3 protein: CASLLQGASGQKTQYF
CDR3 DNA: TGTGCCAGCCTACTACAGGGGGCGAGCGGTCAGAAGACCCAGTACTTC

D gene: .
clone size: many
J gene: TRBJ2-1
V gene: TRBV4-2
CDR3 protein: CASSQGEPTGINEQFF
CDR3 DNA: TGTGCCAGCAGCCAGGGAGAACCCACGGGGATCAATGAGCAGTTCTTC

D gene: TRBD2
clone size: few
J gene: TRBJ2-1
V gene: TRBV29-1
CDR3 protein: CSVEGGGSSYNEQFF
CDR3 DNA: TGCAGCGTTGAGGGCGGGGGGAGCTCCTACAATGAGCAGTTCTTC

D gene: .
clone size: .
J gene: TRBJ2-5
V gene: TRBV7-9
CDR3 protein: CASSLGGIRLETQYF
CDR3 DNA: TGTGCCAGCAGCTTAGGTGGGATCAGGTTGGAGACCCAGTACTTC

D gene: TRBD1
clone size: .
J gene: TRBJ2-7
V gene: TRBV9
CDR3 protein: CASSLDRVKNEQYF
CDR3 DNA: TGTGCCAGCAGTTTAGACAGGGTAAAGAACGAGCAGTACTTC

D gene: TRBD1
clone size: .
J gene: TRBJ1-4
V gene: TRBV6-1
CDR3 protein: CASSFTGATNEKLFF
CDR3 DNA: TGTGCCAGCAGTTTTACAGGGGCAACTAATGAAAAACTGTTTTTT

D gene: .
clone size: .
J gene: TRBJ1-2
V gene: TRBV7-9
CDR3 protein: CASQADPAPFNTF
CDR3 DNA: TGTGCCAGCCAAGCGGATCCAGCCCCATTTAACACCTTC

D gene: .
clone size: .
J gene: TRBJ2-7
V gene: TRBV5-8
CDR3 protein: CASSLAEAGSYEQYF
CDR3 DNA: TGTGCCAGCAGCTTGGCCGAGGCGGGGTCCTACGAGCAGTACTTC

D gene: TRBD1
clone size: .
J gene: TRBJ1-5
V gene: TRBV18
CDR3 protein: CASSPGGQHSNQPQHF
CDR3 DNA: TGTGCCAGCTCACCGGGGGGACAGCATAGCAATCAGCCCCAGCATTTT

D gene: TRBD2
clone size: .
J gene: TRBJ2-3
V gene: TRBV5-6
CDR3 protein: CASSRGLAGVGDTQYF
CDR3 DNA: TGTGCCAGCAGTAGGGGACTAGCGGGGGTGGGAGATACGCAGTATTTT

D gene: .
clone size: .
J gene: TRBJ2-7
V gene: TRBV7-2
CDR3 protein: CASSLGVPYRYEQYF
CDR3 DNA: TGTGCCAGCAGCTTAGGAGTTCCCTACAGATACGAGCAGTACTTC

D gene: .
clone size: .
J gene: TRBJ1-1
V gene: TRBV7-2
CDR3 protein: CASSTPPQGYTEAFF
CDR3 DNA: TGTGCCAGCAGCACCCCGCCACAGGGTTACACTGAAGCTTTCTTT

D gene: TRBD1
clone size: few
J gene: TRBJ1-1
V gene: TRBV5-6
CDR3 protein: CASSFERSGTVYKKAFF
CDR3 DNA: TGTGCCAGCAGCTTTGAAAGGTCCGGGACAGTATACAAGAAAGCTTTCTTT

D gene: .
clone size: .
J gene: TRBJ1-5
V gene: TRBV28
CDR3 protein: CATKPGGNQPQHF
CDR3 DNA: TGTGCGACCAAACCCGGGGGAAATCAGCCCCAGCATTTT

D gene: TRBD1
clone size: .
J gene: TRBJ2-7
V gene: TRBV13
CDR3 protein: CASSSGTGGSRYEQYF
CDR3 DNA: TGTGCCAGCAGCTCCGGGACAGGGGGCTCCCGCTACGAGCAGTACTTC

D gene: .
clone size: .
J gene: TRBJ1-2
V gene: TRBV25-1
CDR3 protein: CASSVRGADGYTF
CDR3 DNA: TGTGCCAGCAGTGTCCGCGGGGCGGACGGCTACACCTTC

D gene: TRBD1
clone size: .
J gene: TRBJ1-4
V gene: TRBV5-1
CDR3 protein: CASSGGQGNEKLFF
CDR3 DNA: TGCGCCAGCAGCGGGGGACAGGGTAATGAAAAACTGTTTTTT

D gene: .
clone size: .
J gene: TRBJ2-4
V gene: TRBV2
CDR3 protein: CASSPLDVLAKNIQYF
CDR3 DNA: TGTGCCAGCAGCCCTCTCGACGTATTAGCCAAAAACATTCAGTACTTC

D gene: TRBD1
clone size: .
J gene: TRBJ2-6
V gene: TRBV10-3
CDR3 protein: CAISRDRVSGANVLTF
CDR3 DNA: TGTGCCATCAGCCGGGACAGGGTCTCTGGGGCCAACGTCCTGACTTTC

D gene: .
clone size: .
J gene: TRBJ1-1
V gene: TRBV10-3
CDR3 protein: CAISESVAGEAFF
CDR3 DNA: TGTGCCATCAGTGAGTCGGTGGCGGGGGAAGCTTTCTTT

D gene: .
clone size: few
J gene: TRBJ1-1
V gene: TRBV7-3
CDR3 protein: CASSSQGNTEAFF
CDR3 DNA: TGTGCCAGCAGCTCACAAGGGAACACTGAAGCTTTCTTT

D gene: .
clone size: .
J gene: TRBJ2-5
V gene: TRBV27
CDR3 protein: CASSGGPTVAQYF
CDR3 DNA: TGTGCCAGCAGTGGGGGACCTACGGTGGCCCAGTACTTC

D gene: TRBD1
clone size: .
J gene: TRBJ1-3
V gene: TRBV2
CDR3 protein: CASTKTGGYGNTIYF
CDR3 DNA: TGTGCCAGCACGAAGACAGGGGGGTACGGAAACACCATATATTTT

D gene: .
clone size: .
J gene: TRBJ1-5
V gene: TRBV6-5
CDR3 protein: CASSLDGTAGRPQHF
CDR3 DNA: TGTGCCAGCAGTCTAGACGGGACGGCTGGTCGGCCCCAGCATTTT

D gene: .
clone size: .
J gene: TRBJ1-1
V gene: TRBV2
CDR3 protein: CAGSEQGYTEAFF
CDR3 DNA: TGTGCCGGCAGTGAGCAGGGTTACACTGAAGCTTTCTTT

D gene: .
clone size: .
J gene: TRBJ1-4
V gene: TRBV6-1
CDR3 protein: CASSASPALGEKLFF
CDR3 DNA: TGTGCCAGCAGTGCTTCCCCGGCCCTTGGGGAAAAACTGTTTTTT

D gene: .
clone size: .
J gene: TRBJ1-3
V gene: TRBV19
CDR3 protein: CASSIGEYSGNTIYF
CDR3 DNA: TGTGCCAGTAGTATAGGGGAATACTCTGGAAACACCATATATTTT

D gene: .
clone size: .
J gene: TRBJ1-5
V gene: TRBV27
CDR3 protein: CASSLSAGPWAQHF
CDR3 DNA: TGTGCCAGCAGTTTATCGGCAGGGCCGTGGGCCCAGCATTTT

D gene: .
clone size: .
J gene: TRBJ2-5
V gene: TRBV6-5
CDR3 protein: CASSYRGGGETQYF
CDR3 DNA: TGTGCCAGCAGTTATAGGGGGGGCGGGGAGACCCAGTACTTC

D gene: TRBD2
clone size: .
J gene: TRBJ2-5
V gene: TRBV7-9
CDR3 protein: CASSTSGVRETQYF
CDR3 DNA: TGTGCCAGCAGTACTAGCGGGGTGAGAGAGACCCAGTACTTC

D gene: .
clone size: .
J gene: TRBJ1-1
V gene: TRBV6-5
CDR3 protein: CASMVGVGNTEAFF
CDR3 DNA: TGTGCCAGCATGGTTGGGGTTGGGAACACTGAAGCTTTCTTT

D gene: TRBD2
clone size: .
J gene: TRBJ2-3
V gene: TRBV9
CDR3 protein: CASSVGGGAADTQYF
CDR3 DNA: TGTGCCAGCAGCGTAGGCGGGGGGGCTGCAGATACGCAGTATTTT

D gene: .
clone size: .
J gene: TRBJ1-2
V gene: TRBV6-5
CDR3 protein: CAVLLRGWVDGYTF
CDR3 DNA: TGTGCCGTTCTCTTGAGAGGGTGGGTGGATGGCTACACCTTC

D gene: .
clone size: .
J gene: TRBJ2-7
V gene: TRBV11-2
CDR3 protein: CASSLLQSYEQYF
CDR3 DNA: TGTGCCAGCAGCCTCCTACAGAGTTACGAGCAGTACTTC

D gene: .
clone size: .
J gene: TRBJ1-1
V gene: TRBV7-7
CDR3 protein: CASSFGENTEAFF
CDR3 DNA: TGTGCTAGCAGCTTCGGGGAGAACACTGAAGCTTTCTTT

D gene: .
clone size: .
J gene: TRBJ2-7
V gene: TRBV21-1
CDR3 protein: CASSKSRVRDRGTDEQYF
CDR3 DNA: TGTGCCAGCAGCAAATCACGAGTCCGGGACAGGGGAACCGACGAGCAGTACTTC